These 26 T cell receptor beta chains were all obtained from the same sample, sequenced in a study of T cells in women clearing cervical HPV infection. The data were produced by immunoSEQ multiplex PCR, yet TCRdb's version contains in-frame clones alone and is incomplete. The table for this sample gives 34,000 or so clones. Sequenced input: blood buffy coat. Receptors were obtained from a woman aged 18-70 years with a cervical HPV16 infection that either progressed to CIN3+ or cleared (not recorded which).

Note on this clone: The read falls 3 residues short of the CDR3 end, and the missing part is taken from the germline J gene. V is TRBV5-4 and J is TRBJ1-2; D perhaps matches TRBD1 (5 bases). CDR3 length equals 15 residues. Germline V gives CDR1 SGHNT, CDR2 YYREEE (reference sequence). The CDR3 bases that were read are TGTGCCAGCAGCTTGGCCCATAGGGGCGATGCTAGC. Its translation: CASSLAHRGDAS. From start to end, the CDR3 is CASSLAHRGDASYTF.

Of note for this clone: From the germline J gene comes the end of the CDR3, since the read stops 3 residues before it. The chain combines TRBV18 with TRBJ1-2; possibly TRBD1 for D (5 bases). Germline CDR1 reads KGHSH; CDR2 reads LQKENI. The CDR3 is made up of 12 amino acids. CDR3 bases read: TGTGCCAGCTCAGCTTGGGGGGACGGC. Protein sequence: CASSAWGDG. The CDR3 in full is CASSAWGDGYTF.

Notes on this clone: The read is 3 residues too short to cover the CDR3 end, so that end is filled in from the germline J gene. This sequence joins TRBV10-2 and TRBJ2-3, with TRBD2 identical over 10 bases. Germline V lookup: CDR1 WSHSY, CDR2 SAAADI. This CDR3 region has 17 residues. Here the CDR3 reads CASSESDLAGVMETQYF. The covered CDR3 bases are TGCGCCAGCAGTGAGTCCGATCTAGCGGGAGTTATGGAGACG.

As regards this clone: With the read ending 3 residues before the CDR3 end, the germline J gene is used to fill in that end. The rearrangement uses TRBV7-2 and TRBJ2-7, with 8 bases identical to TRBD2. Looked up from germline, CDR1 is SGHTA and CDR2 is FQGNSA. The CDR3 is 14 residues long. Germline trimming cut 5 bases from V and 5 bases from J; bases unmatched to any gene: 8. The CDR3 region is CASSLRGGGDEQYF. The sequenced part of the CDR3 DNA is TGTGCCAGCAGCCTACGGGGGGGCGGCGACGAG.

With regard to this clone: The read falls 3 residues short of the CDR3 end, and the missing part is taken from the germline J gene. The chain uses TRBV19 and TRBJ1-5; the D is unclear. The CDR3 consists of 14 residues. The V and J ends lost 3 bases and 3 bases respectively, with 9 bases between them. CDR1 LNHDA and CDR2 SQIVND come from the germline V gene (reference sequence). CDR3 residues: CASSIGVYNQPQHF. CDR3 bases read: TGTGCCAGTAGTATCGGGGTTTACAATCAGCCC.

Note on this clone: The CDR3 is cut off 3 residues early in the read; its end comes from the germline J gene. V gene TRBV5-6 combines with J gene TRBJ1-1; D is uncertain. The V and J ends lost 1 base and 1 base respectively, with 11 bases between them. The germline gives CDR1 SGHDT, CDR2 YYEEEE. The CDR3 length is 15 residues. Partial CDR3 DNA: TGTGCCAGCAGCTTGAGAAGGGCCCGGAACACTGAA. Protein product: CASSLRRARNTE. The full CDR3 protein reads CASSLRRARNTEAFF.

In the case of this clone: The sequence runs out 3 residues before the end of the CDR3; the remainder is reconstructed from the germline J gene. The V and J genes are TRBV29-1 and TRBJ2-2, with D hard to call. This CDR3 is built from 12 residues. The germline CDR1 and CDR2 sequences are SQVTM and ANQGSEA. V gave up 0 bases and J gave up 6 bases, with 5 bases separating them. The covered CDR3 bases are TGCAGCGTTGAAGATATAGCCGGGGAG. It is translated as CSVEDIAGE. The complete CDR3 reads CSVEDIAGELFF.

Points on this clone: The read terminates 3 residues ahead of where the CDR3 ends, so the germline J gene completes it. The rearrangement uses TRBV20-1 and TRBJ2-7; 9 nucleotides line up with TRBD1. The germline V gene has CDR1 DFQATT and CDR2 SNEGSKA (reference sequence). The CDR3 totals 16 residues. Trimming at V came to 5 bases and at J to 0 bases, leaving 11 bases not matched to a gene. CDR3 residues: CSAVPGQGISSYEQYF. CDR3 DNA (partial): TGCAGTGCTGTTCCGGGACAGGGTATTAGCTCCTACGAG.

For this clone: The read ends 3 residues before the CDR3 terminus; that terminus is restored from the germline J gene. V is TRBV6-2 or TRBV6-3 and J is TRBJ1-1, with D tentatively TRBD1 (5 bases). V lost 7 bases, J lost 5 bases, and 11 bases lay in between. Germline CDR1 MNHEY, CDR2 SVGEGT. This CDR3 comprises 12 residues. CDR3 DNA, as far as it was read: TGTGCCAGCATGGACATAGGGACTGAA. It encodes CASMDIGTE. The full CDR3 protein reads CASMDIGTEAFF.

CDR3 in amino acids: CSAGSSDPTSYNEQFF. The CDR3 bases that were read are TGCAGTGCGGGTTCTAGCGATCCCACCTCCTACAATGAG. The J gene is TRBJ2-1, the V gene TRBV20-1, with a possible D match to TRBD2 (6 bases). The sequence runs out 3 residues before the end of the CDR3; the remainder is reconstructed from the germline J gene. CDR1 is DFQATT, CDR2 SNEGSKA, per germline (reference sequence). Trimming cost V 6 bases and J 0 bases, with 18 bases left between them. This CDR3 is built from 16 residues.

A remark on this clone: The read ends 3 residues shy of where the CDR3 ends; the end is completed using the germline J gene. The V gene is TRBV30, the J gene TRBJ1-1, with D perhaps TRBD1 (5 bases). The CDR3 sequence is 15 residues long. V dropped 3 bases and J dropped 3 bases, with 17 bases sitting between them. The germline V gene has CDR1 GTSNPN and CDR2 SVGIG (reference sequence). The CDR3 sequence is CAWSSWGSEYTEAFF. The CDR3 bases that were read are TGTGCCTGGAGCTCATGGGGCAGTGAGTACACTGAA.

The CDR3 DNA, read in part, is TGTGCCAGCAGCATCCGGGACTTGAACACTGAA. Translating it yields CASSIRDLNTE. The whole CDR3 region reads CASSIRDLNTEAFF. The chain carries TRBV5-8 and TRBJ1-1, with D perhaps matching TRBD1 (5 bases). The CDR3 is cut off 3 residues early in the read; its end comes from the germline J gene. The CDR3 totals 14 residues. V lost 4 bases and J lost 0, with 10 bases in between. Germline-derived CDR1 and CDR2 are SGHTS and YDEGEE.

With regard to this clone: From the germline J gene comes the end of the CDR3, since the read stops 3 residues before it. This chain joins TRBV6-2 or TRBV6-3 and TRBJ1-1; TRBD1 might be the D (6 bases). The CDR3 extends over 15 amino acids. Trimming cost V 0 bases and J 1 base, with 9 bases left between them. Looked up from germline, CDR1 is MNHEY and CDR2 is SVGEGT. CDR3 in amino acids: CASSYSRGQNTEAFF. Incomplete CDR3 DNA: TGTGCCAGCAGTTACTCGAGGGGACAGAACACTGAA.

Notes on this clone: The CDR3 end is not reached by the read, which stops 3 residues before it; the germline J gene fills it in. The rearrangement joins TRBV20-1 to TRBJ2-3; perhaps TRBD2 as D (7 bases). Germline V lookup: CDR1 DFQATT, CDR2 SNEGSKA (reference sequence). The CDR3 length is 14 residues. CDR3 protein: CSAIPGEGGKTQYF. The part of the CDR3 DNA that was read is TGCAGTGCTATCCCCGGCGAGGGGGGGAAGACG.

A word on this clone: The CDR3 goes on 3 residues after the read ends, and that part is filled in from the germline J gene. V usage is TRBV20-1 and J usage is TRBJ2-7; weak D call: TRBD1 (5 bases). The length of the CDR3 is 13 residues. Between the trimmed V and J ends, which lost 1 base and 6 bases, there was a span of 13 bases. Germline loops: CDR1 DFQATT, CDR2 SNEGSKA (reference sequence). The CDR3 bases that were read are TGCAGTGCTAGAGTTTCAGGGATGAGCGAG. Translation: CSARVSGMSE. The full CDR3 is CSARVSGMSEQYF.

On this clone itself: The read gets to within 3 residues of the CDR3 end, and the germline J gene fills in the rest. The rearrangement uses TRBV18 and TRBJ1-2; TRBD1 agrees at 8 bases. From germline, CDR1 is KGHSH and CDR2 LQKENI. The CDR3 sequence is 14 residues long. J lost 7 bases, V lost 0 bases, and 4 bases had no gene match. CDR3 amino acids: CASSPPGQGAGYTF. The CDR3 bases that were read are TGTGCCAGCTCACCACCGGGGCAGGGGGCTGGC. Filled out from reference TRBV18 and TRBJ1-2, the complete variable domain reads NAGVMQNPRHLVRRRGQEARLRCSPMKGHSHVYWYRQLPEEGLKFMVYLQKENIIDESGMPKERFSAEFPKEGPSILRIQQVVRGDSAAYFCASSPPGQGAGYTFGSGTRLTVV.

Details on this clone: The read finishes 3 residues shy of the CDR3 end, and the germline J gene is used to complete it. This sequence joins TRBV6-2 or TRBV6-3 and TRBJ2-3; tentatively, D is TRBD2 (6 bases). V gave up 5 bases and J gave up 4 bases, with 16 bases separating them. CDR3 size: 15 residues. In germline, CDR1 is MNHEY, CDR2 SVGEGT. Partial CDR3 DNA: TGTGCCAGCAGTGGGACTTCCGTAGGCTCAGATACG. Protein product: CASSGTSVGSDT. The whole CDR3 is CASSGTSVGSDTQYF.

This clone shows up as medium-sized (0.01 to 0.1%) by frequency. The read finishes 3 residues shy of the CDR3 end, and the germline J gene is used to complete it. The chain is built from TRBV20-1 and TRBJ2-4; 10 bases line up with TRBD2. This CDR3 is built from 13 residues. Per the germline V gene, CDR1 is DFQATT and CDR2 is SNEGSKA (reference sequence). V dropped 2 bases and J dropped 9; count of bases not matched to a gene: 4. The CDR3 bases that were read are TGCAGTGCTAGACAACTAGCGGGGCCCATT. Its translation: CSARQLAGPI. The full CDR3 protein is CSARQLAGPIQYF.

With respect to this clone: With the read ending 3 residues before the CDR3 end, the germline J gene is used to fill in that end. The chain links TRBV5-5 to TRBJ1-2, with a weak D call TRBD1 (6 bases). This CDR3 spans 13 amino acids. Germline-derived CDR1 and CDR2 are SGHKS and YYEKEE (reference sequence). The CDR3 spells CASRQETLGGYTF. The sequenced part of the CDR3 DNA is TGTGCCAGTCGACAGGAGACTCTGGGAGGC.

With respect to this clone: The read gets to within 3 residues of the CDR3 end, and the germline J gene fills in the rest. The genes are TRBV7-2 and TRBJ2-5; 7 bases fit TRBD1. Per germline, CDR1 SGHTA and CDR2 FQGNSA. After removal of 5 bases from V and 5 bases from J, the junction contained 5 bases not matched to a gene. The CDR3 contains 13 residues. The CDR3 reads CASSKGQVETQYF. The part of the CDR3 DNA that was read is TGTGCCAGCAGCAAAGGACAGGTGGAGACC.

As for this clone: The junction does not match germline at one end; this may be a read error. The read falls 3 residues short of the CDR3 end, and the missing part is taken from the germline J gene. At the DNA level, this CDR3 is encoded by other sequences in the same sample as well. This chain uses TRBV11-2 with TRBJ1-3; 7 bases line up with TRBD1. The CDR3 runs to 15 residues. CDR1 is SGHAT and CDR2 is FQNNGV in the germline V gene. The covered CDR3 bases are TGTGCCAGCAGCATTCAGGGGGGTTCCGGAAACACA. It encodes CASSIQGGSGNT. The whole CDR3 protein reads CASSIQGGSGNTIYF. Using reference TRBV11-2 and TRBJ1-3 for the parts outside the CDR3, the full variable domain is EAGVAQSPRYKIIEKRQSVAFWCNPISGHATLYWYQQILGQGPKLLIQFQNNGVVDDSQLPKDRFSAERLKGVDSTLKIQPAKLEDSAVYLCASSIQGGSGNTIYFGEGSWLTVV.

Worth noting for this clone: Sequencing ends 3 residues short of the CDR3 end; the germline J gene provides the rest. The gene calls are TRBV11-2 and TRBJ2-1, with D perhaps TRBD1 (6 bases). Germline V CDR1 and CDR2: SGHAT, FQNNGV. The CDR3 spans 13 residues. Trimming pared 5 bases from V and 5 bases from J, leaving 10 bases between. The CDR3 reads CASSPDRNNEQFF. The CDR3 bases that were read are TGTGCCAGCAGCCCTGACAGGAACAATGAG.

Comment on this clone: The read ends 3 residues early relative to the CDR3; the germline J gene fills the gap. The chain combines TRBV5-1 with TRBJ2-1; D unclear. The CDR3 consists of 11 residues. Trimming pared 4 bases from V and 7 bases from J, leaving 6 bases between. Looked up from germline, CDR1 is SGHRS and CDR2 is YFSETQ. The CDR3 here is CASSQANEQFF. The covered CDR3 bases are TGCGCCAGCAGCCAAGCAAATGAG.

Incomplete CDR3 DNA: TGTGCCAGCAGCCCACGGGGGGATCACAATGAG. It codes for CASSPRGDHNE. The CDR3 as a whole reads CASSPRGDHNEQFF. The chain joins TRBV7-9 to TRBJ2-1; 7 bases match TRBD2. The missing CDR3 end, 3 residues past where the read stops, is filled in from the germline J gene. Germline CDR1 is SEHNR and CDR2 is FQNEAQ (reference sequence). The junction had 6 bases not matched to a gene; V was cut back by 5 bases and J by 5 bases. This CDR3 is 14 amino acids long.

Notes on this clone: From the germline J gene comes the end of the CDR3, since the read stops 3 residues before it. V gene TRBV19 combines with J gene TRBJ1-5, with TRBD1 identical over 8 bases. The trim removed 7 bases at V and 7 bases at J, leaving 9 bases unmatched. The CDR3 sequence is 14 residues long. Germline CDR1 LNHDA, CDR2 SQIVND (reference sequence). CDR3 DNA, as far as it was read: TGTGCCAGTACTGGGACAGGTTTTGGGCAGCCC. The encoded protein is CASTGTGFGQP. The entire CDR3 protein is CASTGTGFGQPQHF.

For this clone: The read ends 3 residues early relative to the CDR3; the germline J gene fills the gap. The chain joins TRBV20-1 to TRBJ2-1; D is possibly TRBD1 or TRBD2 (5 bases each). Trimming left V 0 bases short and J 0 bases short, with 12 bases between. There are 16 residues in the CDR3. Germline loops: CDR1 DFQATT, CDR2 SNEGSKA (reference sequence). The CDR3 sequence: CSARDPAGSSYNEQFF. The part of the CDR3 DNA that was read is TGCAGTGCTAGAGATCCCGCAGGGAGCTCCTACAATGAG.